This T cell receptor (beta chain) appears in the sequencing data of a study of shared clonotypes between healthy human individuals. Study background: For every donor, three CD4 naive, three CD4 memory, two CD8 naive and one CD8 memory plates were used. General observations from the study: Larger estimated richness was generally recorded for naive subsets relative to memory subsets. Clonotype sharing among donors, it was expected, would be affected by sequencing depth.

Recent vaccinations or acute infections were absent in the healthy HIV-negative adult donors. The V gene's germline CDR1 is SGHNT and CDR2 YYREEE (reference sequence). Trimming cost V 1 base and J 1 base, with 3 bases left between them. The CDR3 spans 14 residues. TCRdb's table, derived via immunoSEQ multiplex PCR, lists solely in-frame clones and lacks some. This table holds 600,000 to 750,000 clones, 72% found once. For this clone: Its antigen remains unknown.

The chain joins TRBV5-4 to TRBJ2-6; D is undetermined. This receptor was identified in a woman aged 25 to 45 in good health. Sequencing was carried out using memory CD4+ T cells sorted from blood. Regarding subset: CD45RA-negative fraction. The CDR3 DNA reads as TGTGCCAGCAGCTTGAGGTCTGGGGCCAACGTCCTGACTTTC. It encodes CASSLRSGANVLTF.